This TCR beta chain was recovered during a study of blood T cell repertoires in COVID-19. Profiled with immunoSEQ multiplex PCR; TCRdb holds only in-frame clones, not every one. The sample includes 40,000 to 55,000 clones, 83% of them seen just once. Germline V gene lookup returns CDR1 SGDLS and CDR2 YYNGEE. V dropped 2 bases and J dropped 7; count of bases not matched to a gene: 3. The CDR3 is 14 residues long. The source of this sequence is a man in his forties with acute or convalescent COVID-19. The chain carries TRBV9 and TRBJ2-2; 9 bases line up with TRBD2. Sequenced sample: peripheral blood. The CDR3 DNA is TGTGCCAGCAGCGTGGCGGGGGGGATCGGGGAGCTGTTTTTT. Its translation is CASSVAGGIGELFF.